This T cell receptor (beta chain) stems from a study of T cells after yellow fever vaccination (dated by TCRdb to the late 2010s). Regarding the research as a whole: Using CD3, CD45RA, CCR7 and CD95 staining, memory subsets (EM, EMRA, CM and Tscm) were sorted on a BD FACS Aria III. The SMART-Seq v4 Ultra Low Input RNA kit was used to prepare libraries from fractions with low cell numbers. Bulk TCR alpha and beta repertoires were sequenced longitudinally to track T-cell clones before and after primary and booster YFV17D yellow fever vaccination. Two healthy male donors made up the cohort, one aged 18 to 29 years and the other aged 30 to 40 years. Bulk PBMC replicates and cell subsets were isolated from blood drawn at multiple timepoints before and after both primary and secondary immunization. Memory subsets were sorted on days 0, 15 and 45 and at 18 months following primary vaccination, and on days 0, 15 and 45 following the 30-year booster. What the study reported, not specific to this receptor: Computational filtering was required because FACS-sorted repertoires could contain abundant contaminating clonotypes from the bulk population. The secondary T-cell response was weaker than the primary response but faster, peaking on day 5 instead of day 15. After the booster, most of the clones that had expanded following primary vaccination were detected again (just under 97% of CD4 and 80% to 90% of CD8), which suggests that memory was broadly maintained. A small fraction of clonotypes showed up in both the CD4 and CD8 compartments, probably as a result of convergent recombination. Only a couple of donors were included in the study, so the extent to which the findings can be generalized is limited. On day 0, almost all vaccine-responding clonotypes were below detection in the sorted memory subsets.

In the germline V gene (reference sequence), CDR1 corresponds to LNHNV and CDR2 to YYDKDF. V loses 5 bases at its end and J loses 4 bases; junction bases beyond the gene matches: 4. The CDR3 sequence holds 13 residues, the cysteine and phenylalanine included. CDR3 DNA is the only sequence kept; it has 39 bases, read in frame from the first base. Interpreted using the paper, the treatment or condition label stands for: live attenuated yellow fever vaccine strain. A standard Ficoll-Paque protocol was used to isolate PBMCs from peripheral blood. RNA from sorted memory subsets was extracted with the RNeasy Micro Kit. Comments on this clonotype: No much larger clonotype is one base removed from it; base qualities were not supplied.

Synthesis of TCR cDNA relied on 5'RACE template switching, a step that introduced a universal primer site along with unique molecular identifiers. Priming for cDNA synthesis came from both the TCR alpha and TCR beta constant segments. Library amplification involved two PCR steps, and the second step added sample barcodes and sequencing adapters. Sequencing of the libraries was done on either Illumina HiSeq 2500 (2x100 bp) or NovaSeq (2x150 bp). The original methods were these. MIGEC handled demultiplexing of reads and collapsing into UMI consensus sequences, while MiXCR performed V(D)J alignment. Vaccine-responding clonotypes were identified with edgeR using replicate PBMC samples, with FDR below 0.01 and a log2 fold change above 5 up to day 15 being required. Each bulk clonotype was labeled CD4 or CD8 based on which sequenced repertoire, CD4 or CD8, contained the clonotype at higher abundance. Clonotype frequencies in memory subsets were weighted by FACS-sorted cell numbers to estimate each clone's distribution across memory phenotypes. Through fastp at Q25 and MiXCR, TCRdb rebuilt clones from the public reads, retaining in-frame beta chains. A single entry per CDR3 protein holds the most common genes and DNA from its merged rows. The V and J calls and clone size come from TCRdb's table, not from the authors' own analysis. This sample is represented by 30,000 to 40,000 distinct CDR3 sequences; more than 6.5% of them were singletons. The ten largest clonotypes hold approximately 23% of the sample.

The chain is encoded by TRBV15 joined to TRBJ2-7; a stretch of 8 junction bases matches TRBD1. Source: PBMCs, either bulk or a sorted T-cell subset (CD4+, CD8+, memory, or dextramer-sorted; not recorded which), taken on the day of the first yellow fever vaccination. The TCR comes from a young man who received the YFV17D yellow fever vaccine. In nucleotides, the sequence is TGTGCCACCAGCTCGGGACAGGATTACGAGCAGTACTTC. The translation is CATSSGQDYEQYF.